Listed here are 30 T cell receptor beta chains from one sample, sequenced in a study of T cells in localized non-small cell lung cancer. The table came from immunoSEQ multiplex PCR; TCRdb's copy has only in-frame clones and leaves some out. The data hold about 77,000 clones, with more than 70% observed a single time. Material: peripheral blood, obtained before any cancer treatment. The source is a woman aged 35 to 69 with stage I squamous cell lung carcinoma.

The V gene is TRBV2, the J gene TRBJ1-2; TRBD1 is a possible D gene (6 bases). The CDR3 has 13 residues. Looked up from germline, CDR1 is SNHLY and CDR2 is FYNNEI. This CDR3 is CAGGQGDFYGYTF. CDR3 nucleotide sequence: TGTGCGGGGGGGCAGGGTGACTTCTATGGCTACACCTTC. Variable domain in full (rest from reference TRBV2 and TRBJ1-2): EPEVTQTPSHQVTQMGQEVILRCVPISNHLYFYWYRQILGQKVEFLVSFYNNEISEKSEIFDDQFSVERPDGSNFTLKIRSTKLEDSAMYFCAGGQGDFYGYTFGSGTRLTVV.

The genes are TRBV20-1 and TRBJ1-1; no firm D call. Germline assignment: CDR1 DFQATT and CDR2 SNEGSKA (reference sequence). The length of the CDR3 is 11 residues. V lost 5 bases and J lost 4, with 8 bases in between. CDR3 region: CSAGRGTEAFF. CDR3 coding DNA: TGCAGTGCTGGACGGGGCACTGAAGCTTTCTTT.

The CDR3 DNA reads TGTGCCAGCACGATATTAGGCGGTGAAGCTTTCTTT. Its protein is CASTILGGEAFF. The gene calls are TRBV7-8 and TRBJ1-1; D is uncertain. The V and J ends lost 7 bases and 7 bases respectively, with 13 bases between them. The germline V gene has CDR1 SGHVS and CDR2 FQNEAQ. The CDR3 sequence is 12 residues long.

This clone appeared once. The chain uses TRBV2 and TRBJ2-3; 11 bases are a match to TRBD2. This CDR3 spans 17 amino acids. V lost 7 bases, J lost 8 bases, and 17 bases stayed unmatched. Germline V gives CDR1 SNHLY, CDR2 FYNNEI. The CDR3 region is CASTPWGPLAGEGTQYF. The CDR3 nucleotides are TGTGCCAGCACCCCCTGGGGACCACTAGCGGGGGAAGGTACGCAGTATTTT. Drawing the rest from reference TRBV2 and TRBJ2-3, the complete variable domain is EPEVTQTPSHQVTQMGQEVILRCVPISNHLYFYWYRQILGQKVEFLVSFYNNEISEKSEIFDDQFSVERPDGSNFTLKIRSTKLEDSAMYFCASTPWGPLAGEGTQYFGPGTRLTVL.

The chain has TRBV5-1 and TRBJ2-1, with D possibly being TRBD2 (5 bases). CDR3 size: 13 residues. With 6 bases removed from V and 6 bases from J, the gap between germline ends came to 13 bases. Per the germline V gene, CDR1 is SGHRS and CDR2 is YFSETQ. CDR3 residues: CASTASGSNEQFF. For the CDR3, the DNA is TGCGCCAGCACAGCCTCGGGGTCCAATGAGCAGTTCTTC.

V is TRBV5-6 and J is TRBJ2-5; 9 bases agree with TRBD1. The CDR3 runs 15 residues. Germline V gene lookup returns CDR1 SGHDT and CDR2 YYEEEE. The V gene end was trimmed by 4 bases and the J gene end by 5 bases; junction bases not matched to a gene: 9. The CDR3 DNA follows: TGTGCCAGCAGCCGCTGGACAGGGGTGCGTGAGACCCAGTACTTC. It translates to CASSRWTGVRETQYF.

The V gene is TRBV30, the J gene TRBJ1-5, with 7 bases identical to TRBD1. The V segment lost 5 bases and the J segment 3 bases; nucleotides outside the gene matches: 4. The CDR3 spans 13 residues. Germline CDR1 reads GTSNPN; CDR2 reads SVGIG (reference sequence). DNA of the CDR3: TGTGCCTGGCAACAGGGGTTCAATCAGCCCCAGCATTTT. Translation gives CAWQQGFNQPQHF. Drawing the rest from reference TRBV30 and TRBJ1-5, the complete variable domain is SQTIHQWPATLVQPVGSPLSLECTVEGTSNPNLYWYRQAAGRGLQLLFYSVGIGQISSEVPQNLSASRPQDRQFILSSKKLLLSDSGFYLCAWQQGFNQPQHFGDGTRLSIL.

The chain is built from TRBV29-1 and TRBJ1-1, with 9 bases aligning to TRBD1. The V segment lost 6 bases and the J segment 3 bases; nucleotides outside the gene matches: 5. The CDR3 is made up of 13 amino acids. Germline V gene lookup returns CDR1 SQVTM and CDR2 ANQGSEA. In nucleotides, the CDR3 is TGCAGCGTAACGGACAGGGGCTACACTGAAGCTTTCTTT. Encoded protein: CSVTDRGYTEAFF.

The chain employs TRBV10-1 and TRBJ1-5; 8 bases agree with TRBD1. The V and J ends lost 11 bases and 4 bases, in that order; junction bases with no gene match: 16. Looked up from germline, CDR1 is WNHNN and CDR2 is SYGVQD (reference sequence). The CDR3 runs to 16 residues. The CDR3 loop is CAPKGQGRHANQPQHF. The CDR3 DNA reads TGCGCCCCCAAAGGACAGGGTCGGCATGCGAATCAGCCCCAGCATTTT.

This clone has only one observation. The chain uses TRBV18 and TRBJ1-2; 9 nucleotides line up with TRBD1. Germline CDR1 is KGHSH and CDR2 is LQKENI. The CDR3 extends over 18 amino acids. The V gene end was trimmed by 2 bases and the J gene end by 2 bases; junction bases not matched to a gene: 12. The CDR3 coding sequence is TGTGCCAGCTCACCAATCGGGACAGGGCCCGATGAGAACTATGGCTACACCTTC. The encoded protein is CASSPIGTGPDENYGYTF.

The gene calls are TRBV29-1 and TRBJ1-1; D is perhaps TRBD1 (5 bases). Trimming shortened V by 6 bases and J by 5 bases, and 16 bases separated the two germline ends. The CDR3 consists of 13 residues. CDR1 and CDR2 (germline): SQVTM, ANQGSEA. Here the CDR3 reads CSVPSGGNTEAFF. As DNA, the CDR3 is TGCAGCGTGCCCTCCGGGGGTAATACTGAAGCTTTCTTT.

This chain connects TRBV27 to TRBJ2-2; D gene unclear. Germline V lookup: CDR1 MNHEY, CDR2 SMNVEV (reference sequence). The CDR3 length is 12 residues. V was trimmed by 2 bases and J by 6 bases, leaving 4 bases between them. In DNA, the CDR3 is TGTGCCAGCAGTTTAGGACCCGGGGAGCTGTTTTTT. Translation: CASSLGPGELFF.

This chain connects TRBV19 to TRBJ2-1; TRBD1 might be the D (6 bases). V lost 4 bases, J lost 1 base, and 11 bases lay in between. The germline V gene has CDR1 LNHDA and CDR2 SQIVND (reference sequence). The CDR3 totals 15 residues. This chain's CDR3 is CASSTDSPSYNEQFF. DNA of the CDR3: TGTGCCAGTAGTACGGACAGCCCGTCCTACAATGAGCAGTTCTTC.

This chain uses TRBV11-3 with TRBJ2-2; the match to TRBD2 covers 8 bases. The CDR3 runs 15 residues. J lost 4 bases, V lost 5 bases, and 6 bases had no gene match. From germline, CDR1 is SGHNT and CDR2 YENEEA. CDR3 residues: CASSPGGAGTGELFF. For the CDR3, the DNA is TGTGCCAGCAGCCCGGGGGGGGCTGGCACCGGGGAGCTGTTTTTT.

The V and J genes are TRBV5-4 and TRBJ2-7; D might be TRBD1 (5 bases). Germline V gene data show CDR1 as SGHNT and CDR2 as YYREEE (reference sequence). Trimming took off 4 bases at V and 4 bases at J, with 9 bases between the two ends. The CDR3 consists of 12 residues. As DNA, the CDR3 is TGTGCCAGCAGCGCTCAGGGATACGAGCAGTACTTC. Protein sequence: CASSAQGYEQYF.

The table lists this clone with many counts. V usage is TRBV6-1 and J usage is TRBJ2-6; D uncertain. Germline V gene data show CDR1 as MNHNS and CDR2 as SASEGT. This CDR3 region has 13 residues. V was cut by 4 bases and J by 1 base, with 2 bases left in between. The CDR3 is CASSGSGANVLTF. The CDR3 nucleotides are TGTGCCAGCAGTGGGTCTGGGGCCAACGTCCTGACTTTC.

This sequence joins TRBV11-2 and TRBJ2-1; TRBD1 or TRBD2 may be the D gene (5 bases each). Trimming pared 4 bases from V and 9 bases from J, leaving 19 bases between. Germline lookup yields CDR1 SGHAT and CDR2 FQNNGV. This CDR3 is built from 15 residues. For the CDR3, the DNA is TGTGCCAGCAGCTCCCCCGGGACCGAACCCGCTGAGCAGTTCTTC. As protein: CASSSPGTEPAEQFF.

This sequence joins TRBV27 and TRBJ1-6, with 12 nucleotides matching TRBD1. The CDR3 length is 19 residues. V was clipped by 3 bases and J by 6 bases; unmatched bases: 12. Per the germline V gene, CDR1 is MNHEY and CDR2 is SMNVEV (reference sequence). The CDR3 region is CASSFGGQGASSGNSPLHF. The DNA for the CDR3 is TGTGCCAGCAGTTTTGGGGGACAGGGGGCTTCCTCCGGTAATTCACCCCTCCACTTT.

On this clone: Different DNA sequences within this sample yield the same CDR3. The gene calls are TRBV30 and TRBJ1-1; 7 bases align to TRBD1. The CDR3 sequence is 14 residues long. Germline-derived CDR1 and CDR2 are GTSNPN and SVGIG (reference sequence). Trimming removed 1 base from V and 4 bases from J; junction bases left unmatched: 6. The CDR3, as DNA: TGTGCCTGGAGTGCGGGCAGGGGGTCCACTGAAGCTTTCTTT. Translating it yields CAWSAGRGSTEAFF.

The chain combines TRBV11-2 with TRBJ1-6; D is possibly TRBD1 (5 bases). Germline V gene data show CDR1 as SGHAT and CDR2 as FQNNGV. V shed 0 bases and J shed 9 bases, with 12 bases lying between them. This CDR3 has 15 residues. The CDR3 region has the DNA TGTGCCAGCAGCTTAGAGGGGGGAACGGGTTCACCCCTCCACTTT. Protein: CASSLEGGTGSPLHF.

The chain combines TRBV6-4 with TRBJ2-2; tentatively, D is TRBD1 or TRBD2 (6 bases each). V lost 4 bases and J lost 2, with 14 bases in between. The germline V gene encodes CDR1 MRHNA and CDR2 SNTAGT. The CDR3 runs to 16 residues. For the CDR3, the DNA is TGTGCCAGCAGTGCGGGGGCCGGGAGCAACACCGGGGAGCTGTTTTTT. Translated: CASSAGAGSNTGELFF.

This chain connects TRBV9 to TRBJ2-2, with D possibly being TRBD1 or TRBD2 (5 bases each). Trimming stripped 0 bases from V and 7 bases from J, with 13 bases between. Looked up from germline, CDR1 is SGDLS and CDR2 is YYNGEE. This CDR3 spans 15 amino acids. CDR3 in amino acids: CASSVGRGRDGELFF. Written as DNA, the CDR3 is TGTGCCAGCAGCGTAGGCCGGGGCAGGGACGGGGAGCTGTTTTTT.

In DNA, the CDR3 is TGCGCCAGCAGCTCGGAGACAGGCACCTACGAGCAGTACTTC. Its translation: CASSSETGTYEQYF. V usage is TRBV5-1 and J usage is TRBJ2-7, with a possible D match to TRBD1 (6 bases). The germline V and J ends were trimmed by 3 bases and 2 bases, with 12 bases remaining between them. Germline V gene sequence: CDR1 SGHRS, CDR2 YFSETQ. The CDR3 has 14 amino acids.

The chain employs TRBV5-1 and TRBJ1-4; D possibly corresponds to TRBD1 (5 bases). The CDR3 extends over 14 amino acids. Germline V gene lookup returns CDR1 SGHRS and CDR2 YFSETQ. Between the trimmed V and J ends, which lost 4 bases and 8 bases, there was a span of 15 bases. The CDR3 spells CASSVVGVEEKLFF. The CDR3 nucleotides read TGCGCCAGCAGCGTGGTGGGGGTGGAAGAAAAACTGTTTTTT.

CDR3 nucleotides: TGTGCCAGCAGCGCGGAGGGGGCAGCCCTCTCGGAGCAGTACTTC. It yields the protein CASSAEGAALSEQYF. This chain links TRBV7-2 with TRBJ2-7; maybe TRBD1 (7 bases). The ends were cut back, 5 bases at V and 7 bases at J, with 21 bases in the middle. The V gene's germline CDR1 is SGHTA and CDR2 FQGNSA. CDR3 length equals 15 residues.

The gene calls are TRBV5-4 and TRBJ1-2, with D uncertain. With 6 bases removed from V and 5 bases from J, the gap between germline ends came to 8 bases. Germline assignment: CDR1 SGHNT and CDR2 YYREEE (reference sequence). The CDR3 runs to 11 residues. The CDR3 nucleotides are TGTGCCAGCACCGCGGGGTATGGCTACACCTTC. Translated, it gives CASTAGYGYTF.

The rearrangement links TRBV5-1 to TRBJ1-4; D gene unclear. This CDR3 comprises 15 residues. Germline CDR1 and CDR2: SGHRS and YFSETQ. Trimming removed 3 bases from V and 1 base from J, with 10 bases in between. Here the CDR3 DNA reads TGCGCCAGCAGCTCCGGCGGCCGAACTAATGAAAAACTGTTTTTT. This codes for CASSSGGRTNEKLFF.

The rearrangement joins TRBV7-9 to TRBJ2-7; D is perhaps TRBD1 (5 bases). This CDR3 spans 15 amino acids. Germline CDR1 and CDR2: SEHNR and FQNEAQ (reference sequence). V was shortened by 2 bases and J by 2 bases, with 13 bases between the two germline ends. Here the CDR3 DNA reads TGTGCCAGCAGCTTACAAGCAGGGAACACCTACGAGCAGTACTTC. This sequence encodes CASSLQAGNTYEQYF.

V and J are TRBV29-1 and TRBJ2-7, with 7 bases identical to TRBD1. V was pared by 7 bases and J by 4 bases, with 13 bases of the junction left unmatched. The germline V gene has CDR1 SQVTM and CDR2 ANQGSEA. The CDR3 is 14 amino acids. The CDR3 sequence: CSARGQLASYEQYF. The CDR3 bases are TGCAGCGCTAGGGGACAGTTAGCTTCATACGAGCAGTACTTC.

This clone was observed a handful of times. The chain joins TRBV5-4 to TRBJ1-4; the D is unclear. V was pared by 0 bases and J by 8 bases, with 8 bases between. Germline V gives CDR1 SGHNT, CDR2 YYREEE (reference sequence). The length of the CDR3 is 13 residues. The CDR3, as DNA: TGTGCCAGCAGCTTGGATCTAGGGGAAAAACTGTTTTTT. It specifies CASSLDLGEKLFF.